This T cell receptor beta chain was captured in a study of blood T cells in healthy people across ages. Overall study results and limits: With age, beta diversity per million T cells declined roughly linearly, significantly by around 43. Unknown donor CMV status possibly confounded expanded clonotype changes.

Combining a sample-barcoded 5' primer with a J-beta primer mix, a second PCR ran for roughly 7 to 11 cycles. Each cDNA molecule carried a tag from a template-switch adaptor that contained 12 random nucleotides. One entry per CDR3 protein results from TCRdb running MiXCR on the 5' RACE reads. Found here are 650,000 to 900,000 distinct CDR3 sequences, 60% to 80% of them singletons; the top ten hold about a quarter. Total RNA was extracted at no less than 6 micrograms per sample. This CDR3 has 12 residues. Trimming cost V 1 base and J 7 bases, with 10 bases left between them. The germline CDR1 and CDR2 sequences are SQVTM and ANQGSEA. This clonotype was seen only a few times. The antigen is not known.

V and J are TRBV29-1 and TRBJ1-2; a possible D gene is TRBD1 (5 bases). Input material: blood. This clonotype was sampled from a man in his thirties or forties in good health. The CDR3 DNA reads as TGCAGCGTTGAAGTGGGGGTCTTTGGCTACACCTTC. The encoded protein is CSVEVGVFGYTF.